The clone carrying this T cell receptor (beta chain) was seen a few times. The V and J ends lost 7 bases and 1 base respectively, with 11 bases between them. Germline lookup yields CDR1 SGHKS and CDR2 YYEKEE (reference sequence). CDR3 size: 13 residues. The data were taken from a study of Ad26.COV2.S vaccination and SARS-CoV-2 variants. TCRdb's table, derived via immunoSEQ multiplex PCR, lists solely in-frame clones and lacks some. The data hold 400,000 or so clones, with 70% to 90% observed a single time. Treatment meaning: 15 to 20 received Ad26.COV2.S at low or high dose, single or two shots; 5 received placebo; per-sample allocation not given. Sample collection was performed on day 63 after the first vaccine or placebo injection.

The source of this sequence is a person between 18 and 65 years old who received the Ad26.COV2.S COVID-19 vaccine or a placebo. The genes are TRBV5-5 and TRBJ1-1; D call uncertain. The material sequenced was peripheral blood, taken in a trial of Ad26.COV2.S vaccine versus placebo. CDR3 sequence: CASGLRANTEAFF. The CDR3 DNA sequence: TGTGCCAGCGGCCTGAGGGCGAACACTGAAGCTTTCTTT.